Listed below are T cell receptor beta chains from one sample, sequenced in a study of CD8 T cells in ankylosing spondylitis. One entry per CDR3 protein results from TCRdb running MiXCR on the 5' RACE reads. The repertoire holds around 430,000 distinct CDR3 sequences, with approximately 17% as singletons. What was sequenced was blood, either unsorted or a sorted T cell fraction (not recorded which). Source of these receptors: a male donor with ankylosing spondylitis. Each CDR3 is given with its conserved first and last residue. The D gene is left open where the match is weak. The size entry is marked missing in some rows and otherwise reads once, few, many or a size class.

j_call v_call clone_size d_call cdr3_aa cdr3_nt
TRBJ2-3 TRBV5-1 many TRBD2 CASSFSGAPGDTQYF TGCGCCAGCAGCTTTAGCGGGGCCCCGGGGGATACGCAGTATTTT
TRBJ2-2 TRBV5-1 NA TRBD2 CASTKGRDTGELFF TGCGCCAGCACTAAGGGGAGGGACACCGGGGAGCTGTTTTTT
TRBJ2-5 TRBV11-2 few NA CASSSIQETQYF TGTGCCAGCAGCTCAATCCAAGAGACCCAGTACTTC
TRBJ2-1 TRBV9 few NA CASSVAFPLGGEQFF TGTGCCAGCAGCGTAGCTTTCCCACTGGGGGGTGAGCAGTTCTTC
TRBJ2-3 TRBV6-5 NA TRBD2 CASSYSRRGGTDTQYF TGTGCCAGCAGTTACTCGAGGCGGGGGGGCACAGATACGCAGTATTTT
TRBJ1-6 TRBV12-3/TRBV12-4 NA TRBD1 CASSSNRGTSPLHF TGTGCCAGCAGTTCCAACAGGGGAACCTCACCCCTCCACTTT
TRBJ2-1 TRBV2 few TRBD1 CASRWTGGQFF TGTGCCAGCAGATGGACAGGGGGGCAGTTCTTC
TRBJ1-3 TRBV9 few NA CASSLQGFSGNTIYF TGTGCCAGCAGTCTCCAGGGGTTCTCTGGAAACACCATATATTTT
TRBJ2-1 TRBV4-1 few TRBD2 CASSQWTSGRGYNEQFF TGCGCCAGCAGCCAATGGACTAGCGGGAGAGGATACAATGAGCAGTTCTTC
TRBJ2-3 TRBV9 few TRBD2 CASSVVPVAGFSDTQYF TGTGCCAGCAGCGTAGTACCAGTAGCGGGGTTTTCAGATACGCAGTATTTT
TRBJ1-2 TRBV7-2 few NA CASSSPARLLGGYTF TGTGCCAGCAGCTCCCCTGCCCGATTACTTGGTGGCTACACCTTC
TRBJ2-4 TRBV6-1 NA TRBD2 CATNQGSGKRNIQYF TGTGCTACCAATCAGGGTAGCGGGAAGAGAAACATTCAGTACTTC
TRBJ1-5 TRBV3-1 many NA CASSPGIGGPQHF TGTGCCAGCAGCCCCGGGATCGGTGGGCCCCAGCATTTT
TRBJ2-5 TRBV7-8 few NA CASSLDGGSQETQYF TGTGCCAGCAGCTTAGACGGAGGCAGCCAAGAGACCCAGTACTTC
TRBJ1-6 TRBV4-1 few NA CASSQDQQGNSPLHF TGCGCCAGCAGCCAAGATCAACAGGGTAATTCACCCCTCCACTTT
TRBJ2-1 TRBV24-1 NA TRBD2 CATSDPGTSGAYNEQFF TGTGCCACCAGTGACCCCGGGACTAGCGGGGCTTACAATGAGCAGTTCTTC
TRBJ1-2 TRBV7-8 NA TRBD1 CASSQSGTGYGYTF TGTGCCAGCAGCCAATCCGGGACAGGGTACGGCTACACCTTC
TRBJ1-2 TRBV5-1 NA NA CASSFTRESGYTF TGCGCCAGCAGCTTTACCAGAGAGAGTGGCTACACCTTC
TRBJ2-3 TRBV5-1 few NA CASSPAGRSSTDTQYF TGCGCCAGCAGCCCCGCGGGGAGATCTAGCACAGATACGCAGTATTTT
TRBJ2-2 TRBV12-3/TRBV12-4 few NA CASSFQGGGSIGELFF TGTGCCAGCAGTTTTCAAGGGGGAGGGAGTATCGGGGAGCTGTTTTTT
TRBJ2-2 TRBV7-3 many TRBD2 CASSPQTSGNTGELFF TGTGCCAGCAGCCCCCAGACTAGCGGGAACACCGGGGAGCTGTTTTTT
TRBJ1-1 TRBV12-3/TRBV12-4 few TRBD1 CASSPTKDRTGAFF TGTGCCAGCAGCCCGACAAAGGACAGGACGGGAGCTTTCTTT
TRBJ1-1 TRBV20-1 NA NA CSARAPQRRAFF TGCAGTGCTAGAGCCCCCCAACGGCGAGCTTTCTTT
TRBJ2-7 TRBV10-3 NA TRBD1 CAISAQGGSYEQYF TGTGCCATCAGTGCACAGGGGGGATCCTACGAGCAGTACTTC
TRBJ2-6 TRBV4-1 few TRBD1 CASREGSTGGFGANILTF TGCGCCAGCAGAGAAGGGAGTACAGGGGGCTTTGGGGCCAACATCCTGACTTTC
TRBJ2-4 TRBV20-1 NA NA CSASGVGPDYQPNIQYF TGCAGTGCTAGTGGGGTCGGACCCGATTATCAACCAAACATTCAGTACTTC
TRBJ2-5 TRBV5-5 few NA CASSFAADGETQYF TGTGCCAGCAGCTTCGCGGCGGACGGGGAGACCCAGTACTTC
TRBJ2-1 TRBV5-6 NA NA CASSTGRINEQFF TGTGCCAGCAGCACGGGACGGATTAATGAGCAGTTCTTC
TRBJ2-3 TRBV2 few TRBD2 CASRIQAGPTDTQYF TGTGCCAGCAGGATTCAAGCGGGGCCCACAGATACGCAGTATTTT
TRBJ2-3 TRBV3-1 NA TRBD2 CASSQTSGTTDTQYF TGTGCCAGCAGCCAGACTAGCGGCACCACAGATACGCAGTATTTT
TRBJ2-2 TRBV29-1 NA TRBD2 CSVAGLAMNTGELFF TGCAGCGTTGCAGGACTAGCGATGAACACCGGGGAGCTGTTTTTT
TRBJ1-6 TRBV20-1 few NA CSAREFTGPLTPLHF TGCAGTGCTAGGGAGTTTACAGGACCGCTTACGCCACTCCACTTT
TRBJ2-1 TRBV3-1 NA NA CASSQDRGTQQFF TGTGCCAGCAGCCAAGATCGAGGGACCCAGCAGTTCTTC
TRBJ1-1 TRBV7-3 NA NA CASSLIGGSSRATEAFF TGTGCCAGCAGCTTAATAGGGGGGTCTTCGAGGGCCACTGAAGCTTTCTTT
TRBJ2-5 TRBV7-9 few NA CASRDKPGAQETQYF TGTGCCAGCAGAGATAAGCCCGGGGCTCAAGAGACCCAGTACTTC
TRBJ2-4 TRBV18 few TRBD2 CASSPPPSGGNIQYF TGTGCCAGCTCACCACCCCCCAGCGGGGGAAACATTCAGTACTTC
TRBJ2-3 TRBV19 few TRBD2 CASKKREATDTQYF TGTGCCAGTAAGAAGCGGGAGGCCACAGATACGCAGTATTTT
TRBJ2-5 TRBV11-2 few NA CASSLGEVRETQYF TGTGCCAGCAGCTTAGGGGAGGTTAGAGAGACCCAGTACTTC
TRBJ1-6 TRBV7-8 NA TRBD1 CASSLNILGTANSPLHF TGTGCCAGCAGCTTAAATATACTTGGGACAGCCAATTCACCCCTCCACTTT
TRBJ2-7 TRBV3-1 few TRBD2 CASSQGLASEQYF TGTGCCAGCAGCCAGGGACTAGCGTCCGAGCAGTACTTC
TRBJ2-7 TRBV5-1 few NA CASSSQQGYEQYF TGCGCCAGCAGCTCTCAACAGGGCTACGAGCAGTACTTC
TRBJ2-1 TRBV29-1 few NA CSVGRADNEQFF TGCAGCGTTGGGCGGGCCGACAATGAGCAGTTCTTC
TRBJ1-6 TRBV10-3 NA NA CAISGRDNSPLHF TGTGCCATCAGTGGGAGAGATAATTCACCCCTCCACTTT
TRBJ2-7 TRBV5-1 many TRBD2 CASSSLAGEAKYF TGCGCCAGCAGCTCTCTAGCGGGAGAAGCGAAGTACTTC
TRBJ2-5 TRBV20-1 few TRBD2 CSARAPLAVQETQYF TGCAGTGCTAGAGCACCACTAGCGGTACAAGAGACCCAGTACTTC
TRBJ2-1 TRBV5-1 many NA CASSEGLPTGNEQFF TGCGCCAGCAGCGAGGGACTGCCGACGGGGAATGAGCAGTTCTTC
TRBJ2-1 TRBV4-1 few NA CASSRNSAGKKIDEQFF TGCGCCAGCAGCCGTAACTCGGCCGGGAAAAAGATCGATGAGCAGTTCTTC
TRBJ2-2 TRBV6-5 few NA CASSYSGTLANTGELFF TGTGCCAGCAGTTACTCGGGCACACTAGCGAACACCGGGGAGCTGTTTTTT
TRBJ1-1 TRBV20-1 NA NA CSAEPGPSGTEAFF TGCAGTGCTGAACCGGGGCCGAGCGGCACTGAAGCTTTCTTT
TRBJ1-3 TRBV5-1 few NA CASSDTGSSGNTIYF TGCGCCAGCAGCGACACGGGGAGCTCTGGAAACACCATATATTTT
TRBJ2-7 TRBV20-1 NA NA CSASRSGDTYEQYF TGCAGTGCTAGCCGTTCGGGGGATACCTACGAGCAGTACTTC